This entry describes one TCR beta chain. No antigen is known for it. This record belongs to a study of HIV-infected patients and healthy controls. All unsorted peripheral T cells were captured because whole blood was used without fractionation. Findings of the study overall: A major limitation was that merely sixteen HIV-infected individuals were processed. Diversity differences between study cohorts were not due to their slight age and sex differences.

Reverse transcription used around 500 ng RNA and constant-region primers for alpha and beta. Using multiplexing indices, alpha and beta chain libraries were generated apart by chain-specific third strand synthesis. Each cDNA molecule was barcoded, and a single primer pair amplified each chain. TCRdb fed the 5' RACE reads into MiXCR, producing one record per CDR3 protein. There are more than 15,000 distinct CDR3 sequences in the sample; more than 8.5% occur only once, and approximately 5.1% lies in the top ten. This clonotype originated in an adult in good health. Input material: blood.

CDR3 sequence reads: CSASTAGPVYEQFF. The CDR3 DNA sequence: TGCAGTGCTAGTACGGCGGGTCCAGTGTATGAGCAGTTCTTC. The chain combines TRBV20-1 with TRBJ2-1; D may be TRBD2 (5 bases). Germline CDR1 reads DFQATT; CDR2 reads SNEGSKA (reference sequence). The V gene lost 3 bases and the J gene lost 8 bases, with 17 bases spanning the gap. CDR3 length: 14 amino acids.